This passage covers 24 T cell receptor beta chains from one sample sequenced in a study of regulatory dendritic cells for organ transplantation. CFSE-labeled sorted T cells met regulatory or mature dendritic cells for 5 to 6 days. Their specific antigens are unknown. Clones were read by immunoSEQ multiplex PCR, and TCRdb kept only the in-frame ones, dropping some. The sample lists about 12,000 clones, about 80% occurring once. The specimen was naive CD4+ T cells from blood cultured with regulatory dendritic cells. The subset here: CD45RA+ naive T cells. All receptors derive from a human donor in good health.

In its sample, this clone was seen a few times. The chain uses TRBV5-4 and TRBJ1-2; 11 nucleotides agree with TRBD1. Germline values: CDR1 SGHNT, CDR2 YYREEE (reference sequence). The CDR3 runs to 14 residues. J lost 8 bases, V lost 5 bases, and 8 bases had no gene match. CDR3 protein: CASSQGQGAGGYTF. The DNA of the CDR3 is TGTGCCAGCAGTCAAGGACAGGGGGCGGGAGGCTACACCTTC. The full variable domain, with the rest looked up from reference TRBV5-4 and TRBJ1-2, is ETGVTQSPTHLIKTRGQQVTLRCSSQSGHNTVSWYQQALGQGPQFIFQYYREEENGRGNFPPRFSGLQFPNYSSELNVNALELDDSALYLCASSQGQGAGGYTFGSGTRLTVV.

V usage is TRBV6-6 and J usage is TRBJ2-2; TRBD1 matches 9 bases. The CDR3 length is 16 residues. CDR1 and CDR2 from the germline V gene are MNHNY and SVGAGI (reference sequence). V dropped 6 bases and J dropped 2; count of bases not matched to a gene: 7. The CDR3, as DNA: TGTGCCAGCAGACCGCCGGGACAGGGTAACACCGGGGAGCTGTTTTTT. This translates into CASRPPGQGNTGELFF.

This chain links TRBV18 with TRBJ2-7; 9 bases map to TRBD1. V shed 0 bases and J 5 bases; nucleotides not matched to a gene: 8. The CDR3 is 16 amino acids. CDR1 is KGHSH and CDR2 is LQKENI in the germline V gene. The CDR3 here is CASSPPTGTGSHEQYF. The CDR3 DNA reads TGTGCCAGCTCACCACCGACCGGGACAGGGTCCCACGAGCAGTACTTC.

The chain is built from TRBV9 and TRBJ2-2; the D gene is possibly TRBD1 (6 bases). This CDR3 comprises 16 residues. Germline CDR1 SGDLS, CDR2 YYNGEE. V lost 4 bases and J lost 0, with 13 bases in between. CDR3 amino acids: CASSPYGTTNTGELFF. CDR3 DNA sequence: TGTGCCAGCAGCCCATATGGGACAACGAACACCGGGGAGCTGTTTTTT. The full variable domain, rest sourced from reference TRBV9 and TRBJ2-2, is DSGVTQTPKHLITATGQRVTLRCSPRSGDLSVYWYQQSLDQGLQFLIQYYNGEERAKGNILERFSAQQFPDLHSELNLSSLELGDSALYFCASSPYGTTNTGELFFGEGSRLTVL.

This sequence joins TRBV4-1 and TRBJ2-1; tentative D call: TRBD1 (6 bases). From germline, CDR1 is MGHRA and CDR2 YSYEKL. V was cut by 0 bases and J by 7 bases, with 16 bases left in between. This CDR3 spans 16 amino acids. The CDR3 sequence: CASSQDWGHSMNEQFF. The CDR3 bases are TGCGCCAGCAGCCAAGATTGGGGACACTCTATGAATGAGCAGTTCTTC.

The chain uses TRBV7-2 and TRBJ1-1, with D uncertain. This CDR3 comprises 14 residues. The germline CDR1 and CDR2 sequences are SGHTA and FQGNSA. The V end was cut by 3 bases, the J end by 6 bases, with 14 bases between. For the CDR3, the DNA is TGTGCCAGCAGCTTCGTAGTAGGGAGTTCTGAAGCTTTCTTT. This sequence encodes CASSFVVGSSEAFF.

V and J are TRBV6-5 and TRBJ1-2, with D perhaps TRBD1 (5 bases). CDR1 MNHEY and CDR2 SVGAGI come from the germline V gene. The CDR3 covers 12 residues. V was clipped by 5 bases and J by 4 bases, with 8 bases between them. The CDR3 DNA sequence: TGTGCCAGCAGTGGCGGGGCCTATGGCTACACCTTC. It is translated as CASSGGAYGYTF.

The chain carries TRBV7-2 and TRBJ1-6; D might be TRBD1 (5 bases). CDR3 length equals 15 residues. Trimming pared 5 bases from V and 5 bases from J, leaving 13 bases between. Per the germline V gene, CDR1 is SGHTA and CDR2 is FQGNSA. The CDR3 protein is CASSPRQSNNSPLHF. CDR3 in DNA: TGTGCCAGCAGCCCACGACAGTCTAATAATTCACCCCTCCACTTT.

The chain is built from TRBV5-1 and TRBJ2-7, with TRBD1 matching over 9 bases. The J segment lost 6 bases and the V segment lost 3 bases, leaving 13 bases of the junction unmatched. Looked up from germline, CDR1 is SGHRS and CDR2 is YFSETQ. This CDR3 comprises 16 residues. CDR3 loop: CASSWGPGQGRIEQYF. Here the CDR3 DNA reads TGCGCCAGCAGCTGGGGGCCGGGACAGGGAAGGATCGAGCAGTACTTC. Together with reference TRBV5-1 and TRBJ2-7, the CDR3 gives the full variable domain: KAGVTQTPRYLIKTRGQQVTLSCSPISGHRSVSWYQQTPGQGLQFLFEYFSETQRNKGNFPGRFSGRQFSNSRSEMNVSTLELGDSALYLCASSWGPGQGRIEQYFGPGTRLTVT.

The chain uses TRBV6-1 and TRBJ1-1; no clear D. The CDR3 consists of 14 residues. Between the trimmed V and J ends, which lost 4 bases and 2 bases, there was a span of 11 bases. Germline loops: CDR1 MNHNS, CDR2 SASEGT. The CDR3, as DNA: TGTGCCAGCAGTGGACACCAAGGAAACACTGAAGCTTTCTTT. Translation gives CASSGHQGNTEAFF.

A few counts support this clone. The chain carries TRBV10-3 and TRBJ1-1; D remains unclear. Trimming stripped 10 bases from V and 1 base from J, with 7 bases between. CDR1 and CDR2 (germline): ENHRY, SYGVKD. CDR3 length: 11 amino acids. The CDR3 is CATTGNTEAFF. DNA for the CDR3: TGTGCCACCACGGGGAACACTGAAGCTTTCTTT.

This chain uses TRBV5-6 with TRBJ1-1, with D tentatively TRBD1 (5 bases). The ends were cut back, 0 bases at V and 5 bases at J, with 14 bases in the middle. The CDR3 consists of 15 residues. The germline V gene has CDR1 SGHDT and CDR2 YYEEEE. The CDR3 DNA reads TGTGCCAGCAGCTTGGACGGCAGGGTGGGTACTGAAGCTTTCTTT. It yields the protein CASSLDGRVGTEAFF.

This clone was seen only once. CDR3 residues: CASSLGFGDRGNQPQHF. CDR3 sequence (DNA): TGTGCCAGCAGCTTAGGTTTTGGGGACAGGGGAAATCAGCCCCAGCATTTT. V gene TRBV7-6 combines with J gene TRBJ1-5; TRBD1 agrees at 10 bases. Germline V gene data show CDR1 as SGHVS and CDR2 as FNYEAQ. This CDR3 is built from 17 residues. After removal of 1 base from V and 4 bases from J, the junction contained 7 bases not matched to a gene.

The chain carries TRBV7-9 and TRBJ1-2, with a weak D call TRBD1 (6 bases). The V end was cut by 6 bases, the J end by 4 bases, with 15 bases between. CDR1 is SEHNR, CDR2 FQNEAQ, per germline (reference sequence). The CDR3 covers 14 residues. The CDR3 is CASSPTGNSYGYTF. Written as DNA, the CDR3 is TGTGCCAGCAGTCCTACAGGGAATTCCTATGGCTACACCTTC.

V and J are TRBV11-3 and TRBJ2-7, with 11 bases identical to TRBD2. The trim removed 5 bases at V and 5 bases at J, leaving 5 bases unmatched. Looked up from germline, CDR1 is SGHNT and CDR2 is YENEEA. CDR3 length equals 14 residues. CDR3 region: CASSRTSGGNEQYF. CDR3 DNA sequence: TGTGCCAGCAGCCGTACTAGCGGGGGAAACGAGCAGTACTTC. Drawing the rest from reference TRBV11-3 and TRBJ2-7, the complete variable domain is EAGVVQSPRYKIIEKKQPVAFWCNPISGHNTLYWYLQNLGQGPELLIRYENEEAVDDSQLPKDRFSAERLKGVDSTLKIQPAELGDSAVYLCASSRTSGGNEQYFGPGTRLTVT.

This clone appeared a single time. The chain joins TRBV6-5 to TRBJ2-7, with D tentatively TRBD1 (5 bases). The germline V gene has CDR1 MNHEY and CDR2 SVGAGI. This CDR3 has 16 amino acids. The V and J ends lost 0 bases and 0 bases respectively, with 12 bases between them. In DNA, the CDR3 is TGTGCCAGCAGTTACTCGATTCAGGGAACCTCCTACGAGCAGTACTTC. Its translation: CASSYSIQGTSYEQYF.

This sequence joins TRBV19 and TRBJ1-2; D may be TRBD1 (6 bases). V lost 5 bases and J lost 5, with 12 bases in between. Germline loops: CDR1 LNHDA, CDR2 SQIVND (reference sequence). The length of the CDR3 is 13 residues. For the CDR3, the DNA is TGTGCCAGTAGTCCAAGGACAGAGTATGGCTACACCTTC. Its protein product is CASSPRTEYGYTF.

The J gene is TRBJ1-6, the V gene TRBV1. TRBV1 is flagged as a pseudogene. The CDR3 is 17 amino acids. CDR3: CTSSQEPSGSNNSPLHF. The CDR3 DNA follows: TGCACCAGCAGCCAAGAACCCTCCGGGAGTAATAATTCACCCCTCCACTTT.

The chain employs TRBV9 and TRBJ2-5; D may be TRBD2 (5 bases). The CDR3 sequence is 13 residues long. The germline V gene encodes CDR1 SGDLS and CDR2 YYNGEE. V was cut by 0 bases and J by 10 bases, with 13 bases left in between. CDR3 sequence (DNA): TGTGCCAGCAGCGTAGTAATAGGGAGCGACCAGTACTTC. Translation gives CASSVVIGSDQYF.

This clone has only a few counts. V gene TRBV27 combines with J gene TRBJ1-2, with 7 bases fitting TRBD1. The CDR3 spans 13 residues. Germline CDR1 is MNHEY and CDR2 is SMNVEV (reference sequence). V lost 8 bases and J lost 4; bases outside the gene matches: 7. CDR3 sequence (DNA): TGTGCCAGCCGCCCATCAGGGGGCTATGGCTACACCTTC. Protein sequence: CASRPSGGYGYTF.

The chain couples TRBV29-1 to TRBJ1-1; D may be TRBD1 (5 bases). V lost 6 bases, J lost 1 base, and 12 bases lay in between. Germline loops: CDR1 SQVTM, CDR2 ANQGSEA. This CDR3 region has 13 residues. The CDR3 loop is CSVSGRGNTEAFF. As DNA, the CDR3 is TGCAGCGTCTCAGGGAGGGGGAACACTGAAGCTTTCTTT. Variable domain in full (rest from reference TRBV29-1 and TRBJ1-1): SAVISQKPSRDICQRGTSLTIQCQVDSQVTMMFWYRQQPGQSLTLIATANQGSEATYESGFVIDKFPISRPNLTFSTLTVSNMSPEDSSIYLCSVSGRGNTEAFFGQGTRLTVV.

This rearrangement joins TRBV5-1 to TRBJ2-5; D might be TRBD2 (5 bases). Trimming pared 2 bases from V and 4 bases from J, leaving 21 bases between. The CDR3 covers 17 residues. The germline CDR1 and CDR2 sequences are SGHRS and YFSETQ. This chain's CDR3 is CASSFFLGSTEGETQYF. The CDR3 coding sequence is TGCGCCAGCAGCTTTTTTCTAGGGTCTACCGAGGGAGAGACCCAGTACTTC.

This rearrangement joins TRBV27 to TRBJ1-6, with TRBD1 matching 11 bases. The CDR3 sequence is 17 residues long. Germline loops: CDR1 MNHEY, CDR2 SMNVEV (reference sequence). Trimming at V came to 3 bases and at J to 7 bases, leaving 8 bases not matched to a gene. The CDR3 region has the DNA TGTGCCAGCAGTTTGGCCGCGGACAGGGGGCAGAATTCACCCCTCCACTTT. Translating it yields CASSLAADRGQNSPLHF.

The chain employs TRBV4-1 and TRBJ2-1; D is undetermined. This CDR3 has 15 residues. Trimming took 0 bases from V and 2 from J, leaving 8 bases between them. Germline CDR1 reads MGHRA; CDR2 reads YSYEKL. CDR3 in DNA: TGCGCCAGCAGCCAAGATCTCCTCCCCTACAATGAGCAGTTCTTC. It yields the protein CASSQDLLPYNEQFF.